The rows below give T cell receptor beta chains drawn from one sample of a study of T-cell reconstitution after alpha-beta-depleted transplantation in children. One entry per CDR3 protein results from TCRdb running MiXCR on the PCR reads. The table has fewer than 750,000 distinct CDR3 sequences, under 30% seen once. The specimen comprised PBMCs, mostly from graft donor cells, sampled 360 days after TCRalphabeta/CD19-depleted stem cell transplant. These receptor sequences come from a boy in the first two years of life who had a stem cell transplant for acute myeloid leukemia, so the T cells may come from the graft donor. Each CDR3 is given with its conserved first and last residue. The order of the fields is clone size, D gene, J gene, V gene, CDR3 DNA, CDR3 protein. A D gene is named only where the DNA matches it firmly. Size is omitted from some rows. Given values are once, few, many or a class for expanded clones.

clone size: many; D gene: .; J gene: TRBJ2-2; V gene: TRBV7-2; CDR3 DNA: TGTGCCAGCAGCCCCTCGCATGGAATTGGGGGCACCGGGGAGCTGTTTTTT; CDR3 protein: CASSPSHGIGGTGELFF
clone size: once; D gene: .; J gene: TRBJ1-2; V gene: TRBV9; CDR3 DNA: TGTGCCAGCAGCGTCTCCTACTATGGCTACACCTTC; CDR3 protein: CASSVSYYGYTF
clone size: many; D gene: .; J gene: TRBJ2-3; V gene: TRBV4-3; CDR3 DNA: TGCGCCAGCAGCCAAGGCGGAGGTCGGTGGACAGATACGCAGTATTTT; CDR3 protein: CASSQGGGRWTDTQYF
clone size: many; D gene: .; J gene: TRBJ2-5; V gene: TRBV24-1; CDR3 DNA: TGTGCCACCAGTGCGCGCAGCCAAGAGACCCAGTACTTC; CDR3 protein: CATSARSQETQYF
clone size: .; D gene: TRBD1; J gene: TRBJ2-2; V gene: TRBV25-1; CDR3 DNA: TGTGCCAGCAGTGCTCGACAGGGGACCGGGGAGCTGTTTTTT; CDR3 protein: CASSARQGTGELFF
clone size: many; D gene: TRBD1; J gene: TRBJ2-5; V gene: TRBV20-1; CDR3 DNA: TGCAGTGCTGCGGACAGGCAAGAGACCCAGTACTTC; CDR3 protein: CSAADRQETQYF
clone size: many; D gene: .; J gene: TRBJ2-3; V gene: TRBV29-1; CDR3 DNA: TGCAGCGTTGTGGACAACCAGGCCCGCACAGATACGCAGTATTTT; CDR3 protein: CSVVDNQARTDTQYF
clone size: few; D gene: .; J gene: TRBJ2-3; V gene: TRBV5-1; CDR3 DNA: TGCGCCAGCAGCTTGGCCGCGGTGCCGGGGCAAAAAACAGATACGCAGTATTTT; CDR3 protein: CASSLAAVPGQKTDTQYF
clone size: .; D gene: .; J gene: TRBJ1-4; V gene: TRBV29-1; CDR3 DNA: TGCAGCGTTGGAGCAACTAATGAAAAACTGTTTTTT; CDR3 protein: CSVGATNEKLFF
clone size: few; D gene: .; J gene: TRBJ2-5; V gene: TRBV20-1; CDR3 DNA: TGCAGTGCCCCGACGGCGGTTGGGGAGACCCAGTACTTC; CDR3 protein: CSAPTAVGETQYF
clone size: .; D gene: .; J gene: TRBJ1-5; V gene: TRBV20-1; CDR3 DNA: TGCAGTGCTAGAGCGGCGGCCGGCAGGGGGCCCCAGCATTTT; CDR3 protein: CSARAAAGRGPQHF
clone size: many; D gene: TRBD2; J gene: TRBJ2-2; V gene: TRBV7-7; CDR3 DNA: TGTGCCAGCAGCCCCCGACTAGCGGGGGGCACAAACACCGGGGAGCTGTTTTTT; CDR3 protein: CASSPRLAGGTNTGELFF
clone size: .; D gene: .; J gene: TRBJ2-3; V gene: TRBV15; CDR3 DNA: TGTGCCACCAGGCCCCGGGGGCGCACAGATACGCAGTATTTT; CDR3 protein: CATRPRGRTDTQYF
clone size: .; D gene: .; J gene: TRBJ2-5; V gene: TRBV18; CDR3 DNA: TGTGCCAGCTCACCACGGTTGGAGACCCAGTACTTC; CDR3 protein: CASSPRLETQYF
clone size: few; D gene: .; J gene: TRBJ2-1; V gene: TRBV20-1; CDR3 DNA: TGCAGTGCTGGGGCCTTTCCGAATGAGCAGTTCTTC; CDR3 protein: CSAGAFPNEQFF